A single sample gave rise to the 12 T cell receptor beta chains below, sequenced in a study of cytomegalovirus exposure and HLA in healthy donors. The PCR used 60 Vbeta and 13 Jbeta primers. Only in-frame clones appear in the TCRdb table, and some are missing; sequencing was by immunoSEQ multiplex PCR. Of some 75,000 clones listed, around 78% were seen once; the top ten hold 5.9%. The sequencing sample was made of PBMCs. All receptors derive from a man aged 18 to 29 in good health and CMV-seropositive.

The CDR3 spells CASSDYRGPGYTF. For the CDR3, the DNA is TGTGCCAGCAGTGATTACAGGGGGCCTGGCTACACCTTC. The genes are TRBV6-5 and TRBJ1-2, with 9 bases fitting TRBD1. The CDR3 is 13 amino acids. Germline CDR1 is MNHEY and CDR2 is SVGAGI. V lost 5 bases to trimming and J lost 7 bases; unmatched junction nucleotides: 5.

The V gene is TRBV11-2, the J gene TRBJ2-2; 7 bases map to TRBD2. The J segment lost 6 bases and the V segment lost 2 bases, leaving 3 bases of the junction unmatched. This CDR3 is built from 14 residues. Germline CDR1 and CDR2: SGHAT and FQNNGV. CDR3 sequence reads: CASSLTAGAGELFF. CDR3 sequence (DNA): TGTGCCAGCAGCTTAACCGCGGGAGCCGGGGAGCTGTTTTTT. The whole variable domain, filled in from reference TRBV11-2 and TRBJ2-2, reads EAGVAQSPRYKIIEKRQSVAFWCNPISGHATLYWYQQILGQGPKLLIQFQNNGVVDDSQLPKDRFSAERLKGVDSTLKIQPAKLEDSAVYLCASSLTAGAGELFFGEGSRLTVL.

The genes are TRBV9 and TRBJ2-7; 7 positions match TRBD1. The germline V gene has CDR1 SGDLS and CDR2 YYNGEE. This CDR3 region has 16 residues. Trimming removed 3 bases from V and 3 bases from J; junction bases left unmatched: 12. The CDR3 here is CASSEGLGPGGYEQYF. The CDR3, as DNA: TGTGCCAGCAGCGAGGGGTTAGGTCCAGGGGGCTACGAGCAGTACTTC.

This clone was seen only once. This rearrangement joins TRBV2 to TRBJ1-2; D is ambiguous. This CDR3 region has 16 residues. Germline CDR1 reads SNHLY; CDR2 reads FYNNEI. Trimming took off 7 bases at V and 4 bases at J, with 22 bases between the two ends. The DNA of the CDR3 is TGTGCCAGCACCCGGTCTTCCGGTATACCCTTCTATGGCTACACCTTC. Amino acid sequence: CASTRSSGIPFYGYTF.

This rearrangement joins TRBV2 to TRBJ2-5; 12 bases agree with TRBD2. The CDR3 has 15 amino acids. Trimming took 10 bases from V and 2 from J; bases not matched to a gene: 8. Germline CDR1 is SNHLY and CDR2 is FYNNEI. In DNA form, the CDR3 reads TGTGCCACCGGGCTAGCGGGAGGGCCGCAAGAGACCCAGTACTTC. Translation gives CATGLAGGPQETQYF.

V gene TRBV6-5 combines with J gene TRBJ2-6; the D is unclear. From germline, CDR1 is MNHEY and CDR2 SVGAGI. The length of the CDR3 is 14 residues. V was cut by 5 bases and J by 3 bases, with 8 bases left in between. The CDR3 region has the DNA TGTGCCAGCAGTCCCACGGGTGGGGCCAACGTCCTGACTTTC. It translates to CASSPTGGANVLTF.

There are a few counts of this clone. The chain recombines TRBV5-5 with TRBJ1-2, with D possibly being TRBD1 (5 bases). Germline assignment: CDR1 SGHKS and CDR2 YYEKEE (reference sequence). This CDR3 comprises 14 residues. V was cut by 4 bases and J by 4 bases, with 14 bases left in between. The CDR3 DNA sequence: TGTGCCAGCAGCCGGGCAGGGCTCCGCTATGGCTACACCTTC. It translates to CASSRAGLRYGYTF.

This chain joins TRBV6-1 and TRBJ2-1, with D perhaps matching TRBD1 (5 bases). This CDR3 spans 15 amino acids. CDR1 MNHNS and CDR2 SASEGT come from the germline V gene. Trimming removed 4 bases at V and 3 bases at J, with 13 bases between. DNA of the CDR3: TGTGCCAGCAGTGTGGGATTAGGGGACTACAATGAGCAGTTCTTC. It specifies CASSVGLGDYNEQFF.

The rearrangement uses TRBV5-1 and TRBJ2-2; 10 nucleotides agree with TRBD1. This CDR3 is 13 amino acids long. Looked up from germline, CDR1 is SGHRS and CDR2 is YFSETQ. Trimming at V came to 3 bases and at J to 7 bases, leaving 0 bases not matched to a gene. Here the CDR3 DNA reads TGCGCCAGCAGCTGGACAGGGGGCGGGGAGCTGTTTTTT. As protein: CASSWTGGGELFF.

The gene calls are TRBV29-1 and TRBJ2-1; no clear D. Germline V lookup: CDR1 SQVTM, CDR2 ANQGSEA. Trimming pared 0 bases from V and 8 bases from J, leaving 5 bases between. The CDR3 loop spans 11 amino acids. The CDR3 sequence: CSVEDRDEQFF. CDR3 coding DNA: TGCAGCGTTGAAGACCGAGATGAGCAGTTCTTC.

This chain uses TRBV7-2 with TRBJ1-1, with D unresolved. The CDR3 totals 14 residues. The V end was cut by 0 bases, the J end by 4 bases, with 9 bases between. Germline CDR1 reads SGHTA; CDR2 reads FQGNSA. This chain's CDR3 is CASSLARFGTEAFF. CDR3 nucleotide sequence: TGTGCCAGCAGCTTAGCACGGTTCGGCACTGAAGCTTTCTTT.

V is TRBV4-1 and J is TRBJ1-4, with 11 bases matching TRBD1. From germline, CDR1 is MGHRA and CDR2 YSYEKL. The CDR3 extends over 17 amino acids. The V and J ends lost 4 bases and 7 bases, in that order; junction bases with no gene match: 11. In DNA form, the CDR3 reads TGCGCCAGCAGCCTCCTTCAAATTGGGACAGGGGGTGAAAAACTGTTTTTT. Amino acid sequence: CASSLLQIGTGGEKLFF.